The clone carrying this TCR beta chain was seen only a few times. Its antigen remains unidentified. The sample is drawn from a study of cytomegalovirus exposure and HLA in healthy donors. Study-wide results and limits: There were some public TCRs occurring in many donors, but most TCR sequences were rare. What a later analysis showed was that several of the most significant clusters appeared linked to common viral pathogens. It was reported that TCR beta sequences correctly inferred the HLA-A and HLA-B alleles for most subjects.

60 Vbeta and 13 Jbeta primers were used in PCR. Only in-frame clones appear in the TCRdb table, and some are missing; sequencing was by immunoSEQ multiplex PCR. The sample lists 87,000 or so clones, about 7.6% seen once, with roughly 2.1% in the top ten. This receptor was taken from a man aged 45-65 years in good health and CMV-seronegative. Specimen: PBMCs.

In DNA form, the CDR3 reads TGCGCCAGCAGCGACAGAGCGGGGGGAGAGACCCAGTACTTC. This encodes CASSDRAGGETQYF. The gene calls are TRBV10-1 and TRBJ2-5; 9 bases agree with TRBD2. The germline CDR1 and CDR2 sequences are WNHNN and SYGVQD (reference sequence). This CDR3 has 14 residues. After removal of 6 bases from V and 4 bases from J, the junction contained 6 bases not matched to a gene.